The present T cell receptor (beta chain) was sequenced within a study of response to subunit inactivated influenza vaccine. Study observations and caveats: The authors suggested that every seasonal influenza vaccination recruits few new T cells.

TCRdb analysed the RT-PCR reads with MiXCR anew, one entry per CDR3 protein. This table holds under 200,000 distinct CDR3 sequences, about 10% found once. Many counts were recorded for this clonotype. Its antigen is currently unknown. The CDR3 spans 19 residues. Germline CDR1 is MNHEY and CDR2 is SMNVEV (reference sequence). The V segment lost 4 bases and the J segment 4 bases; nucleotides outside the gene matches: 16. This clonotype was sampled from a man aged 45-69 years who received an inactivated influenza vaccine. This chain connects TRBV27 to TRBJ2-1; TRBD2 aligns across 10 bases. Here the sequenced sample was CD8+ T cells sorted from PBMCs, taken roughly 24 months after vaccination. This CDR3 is CASSSLTPGLAALYNEQFF. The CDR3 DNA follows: TGTGCCAGCAGTTCACTGACTCCAGGACTAGCGGCTTTATACAATGAGCAGTTCTTC.